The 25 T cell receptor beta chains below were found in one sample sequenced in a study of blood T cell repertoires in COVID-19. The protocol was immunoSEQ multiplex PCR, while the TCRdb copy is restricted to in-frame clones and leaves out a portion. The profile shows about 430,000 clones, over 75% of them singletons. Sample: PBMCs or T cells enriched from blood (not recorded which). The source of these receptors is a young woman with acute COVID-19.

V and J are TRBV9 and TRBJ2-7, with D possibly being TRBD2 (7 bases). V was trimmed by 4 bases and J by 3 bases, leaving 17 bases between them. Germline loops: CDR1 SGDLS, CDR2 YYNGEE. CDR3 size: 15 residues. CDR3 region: CASSPGGGGGYEQYF. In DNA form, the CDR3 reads TGTGCCAGCAGCCCTGGAGGGGGAGGGGGCTACGAGCAGTACTTC. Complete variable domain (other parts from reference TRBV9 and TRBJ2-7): DSGVTQTPKHLITATGQRVTLRCSPRSGDLSVYWYQQSLDQGLQFLIQYYNGEERAKGNILERFSAQQFPDLHSELNLSSLELGDSALYFCASSPGGGGGYEQYFGPGTRLTVT.

The CDR3 DNA reads TGCGCCAGCAGCTTGAGGGCTAGCGGCGTCGAGCAGTACTTC. As protein: CASSLRASGVEQYF. The V call is TRBV5-1, the J call TRBJ2-7; 7 bases are a match to TRBD2. The junction had 7 bases not matched to a gene; V was cut back by 1 base and J by 6 bases. The germline gives CDR1 SGHRS, CDR2 YFSETQ. The CDR3 is made up of 14 amino acids.

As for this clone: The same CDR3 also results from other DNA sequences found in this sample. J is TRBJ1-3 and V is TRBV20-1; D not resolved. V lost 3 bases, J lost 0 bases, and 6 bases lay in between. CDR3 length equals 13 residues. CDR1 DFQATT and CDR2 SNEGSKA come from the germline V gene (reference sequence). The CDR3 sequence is CSASVSSGNTIYF. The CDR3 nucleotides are TGCAGTGCTAGTGTGAGCTCTGGAAACACCATATATTTT.

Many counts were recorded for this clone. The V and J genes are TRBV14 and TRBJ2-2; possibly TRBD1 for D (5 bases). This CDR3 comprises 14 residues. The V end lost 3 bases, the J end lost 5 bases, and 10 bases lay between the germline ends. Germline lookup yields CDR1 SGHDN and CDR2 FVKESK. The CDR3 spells CASSHRGQTGELFF. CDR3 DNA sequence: TGTGCCAGCAGCCATAGGGGTCAAACCGGGGAGCTGTTTTTT.

CDR3 residues: CASSQAGQRRVRNSPLHF. As DNA, the CDR3 is TGTGCCAGCAGCCAAGCGGGCCAAAGGAGGGTGAGAAATTCACCCCTCCACTTT. The J gene is TRBJ1-6, the V gene TRBV3-1 (or the pseudogene TRBV3-2), with unresolved D. Per germline, CDR1 LGHDT and CDR2 YNNKEL (reference sequence). V was cut by 1 base and J by 7 bases, with 20 bases left in between. This CDR3 comprises 18 residues.

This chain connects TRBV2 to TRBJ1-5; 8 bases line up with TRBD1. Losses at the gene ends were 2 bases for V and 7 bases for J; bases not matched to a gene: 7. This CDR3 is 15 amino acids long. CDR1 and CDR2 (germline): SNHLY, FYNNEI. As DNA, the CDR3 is TGTGCCAGCAGTGAACTAGCAGGGGGCCAACAGCCCCAGCATTTT. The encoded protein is CASSELAGGQQPQHF. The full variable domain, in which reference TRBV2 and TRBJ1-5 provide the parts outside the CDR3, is EPEVTQTPSHQVTQMGQEVILRCVPISNHLYFYWYRQILGQKVEFLVSFYNNEISEKSEIFDDQFSVERPDGSNFTLKIRSTKLEDSAMYFCASSELAGGQQPQHFGDGTRLSIL.

The CDR3 DNA reads as TGTGCCAGCAGCTTATCGGACAGGGTAGGCTACGAGCAGTACTTC. Encoded protein: CASSLSDRVGYEQYF. This chain links TRBV7-2 with TRBJ2-7; 8 positions match TRBD1. There are 15 residues in the CDR3. The V segment lost 2 bases and the J segment 3 bases; nucleotides outside the gene matches: 6. CDR1 and CDR2 from the germline V gene are SGHTA and FQGNSA.

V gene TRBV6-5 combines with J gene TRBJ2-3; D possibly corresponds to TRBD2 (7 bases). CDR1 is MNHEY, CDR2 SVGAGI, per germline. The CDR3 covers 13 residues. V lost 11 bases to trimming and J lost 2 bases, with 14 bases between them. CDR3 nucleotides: TGTGCCGGACAGCGGGACCTCACAGATACGCAGTATTTT. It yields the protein CAGQRDLTDTQYF.

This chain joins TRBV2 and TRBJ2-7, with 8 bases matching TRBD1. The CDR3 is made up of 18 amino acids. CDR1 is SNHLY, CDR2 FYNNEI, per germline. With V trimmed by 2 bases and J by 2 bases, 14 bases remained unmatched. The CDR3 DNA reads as TGTGCCAGCAGTGAAACTCCACGATACGGACAGGGTACCTACGAGCAGTACTTC. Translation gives CASSETPRYGQGTYEQYF.

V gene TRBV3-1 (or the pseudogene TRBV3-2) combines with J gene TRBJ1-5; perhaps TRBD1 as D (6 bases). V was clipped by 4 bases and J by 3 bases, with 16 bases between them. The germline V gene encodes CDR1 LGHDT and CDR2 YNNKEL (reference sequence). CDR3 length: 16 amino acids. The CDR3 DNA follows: TGTGCCAGCAGCCTAACTAAGGGGGGGATCAATCAGCCCCAGCATTTT. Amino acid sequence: CASSLTKGGINQPQHF.

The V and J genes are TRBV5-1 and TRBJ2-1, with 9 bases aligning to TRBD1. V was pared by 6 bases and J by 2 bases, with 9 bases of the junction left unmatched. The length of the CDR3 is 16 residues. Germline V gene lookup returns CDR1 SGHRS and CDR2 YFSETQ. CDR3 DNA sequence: TGCGCCAGCACCCCCGGGACAGGGTACGCCTACAATGAGCAGTTCTTC. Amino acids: CASTPGTGYAYNEQFF.

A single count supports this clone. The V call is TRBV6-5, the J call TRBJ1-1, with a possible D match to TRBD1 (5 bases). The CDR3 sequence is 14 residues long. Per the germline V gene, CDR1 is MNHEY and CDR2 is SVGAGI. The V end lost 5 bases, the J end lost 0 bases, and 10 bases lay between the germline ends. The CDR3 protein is CASSREQVNTEAFF. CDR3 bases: TGTGCCAGCAGTAGGGAACAGGTGAACACTGAAGCTTTCTTT.

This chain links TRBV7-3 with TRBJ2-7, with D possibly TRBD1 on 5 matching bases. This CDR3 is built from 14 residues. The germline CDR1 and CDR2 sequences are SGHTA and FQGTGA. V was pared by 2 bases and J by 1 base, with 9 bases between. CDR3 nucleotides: TGTGCCAGCAGCTTAGGGGCAGGTTCCTACGAGCAGTACTTC. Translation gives CASSLGAGSYEQYF.

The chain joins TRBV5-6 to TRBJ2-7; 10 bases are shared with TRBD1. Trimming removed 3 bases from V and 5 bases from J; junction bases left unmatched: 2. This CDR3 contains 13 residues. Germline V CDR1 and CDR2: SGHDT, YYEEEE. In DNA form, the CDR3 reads TGTGCCAGCAGCTCGACAGGGGGCCACGAGCAGTACTTC. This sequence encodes CASSSTGGHEQYF.

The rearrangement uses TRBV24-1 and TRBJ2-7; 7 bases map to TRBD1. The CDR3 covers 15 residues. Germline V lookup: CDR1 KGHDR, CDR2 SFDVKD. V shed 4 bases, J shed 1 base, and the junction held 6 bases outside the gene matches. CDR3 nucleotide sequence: TGTGCCACCAGTGACCGCCGGACAGGTTCCTACGAGCAGTACTTC. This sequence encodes CATSDRRTGSYEQYF.

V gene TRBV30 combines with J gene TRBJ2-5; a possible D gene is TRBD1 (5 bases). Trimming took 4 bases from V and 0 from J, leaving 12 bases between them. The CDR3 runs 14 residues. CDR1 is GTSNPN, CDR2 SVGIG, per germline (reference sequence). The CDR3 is CAWKGRVYQETQYF. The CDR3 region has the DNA TGTGCCTGGAAGGGCAGGGTGTACCAAGAGACCCAGTACTTC.

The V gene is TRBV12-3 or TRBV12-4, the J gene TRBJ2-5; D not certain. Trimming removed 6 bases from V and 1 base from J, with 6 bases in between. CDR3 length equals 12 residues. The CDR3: CASSPIQETQYF. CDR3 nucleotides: TGTGCCAGCAGCCCAATCCAAGAGACCCAGTACTTC.

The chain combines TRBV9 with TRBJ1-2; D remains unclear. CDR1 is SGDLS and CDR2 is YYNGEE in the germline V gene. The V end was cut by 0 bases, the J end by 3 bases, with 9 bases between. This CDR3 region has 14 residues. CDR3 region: CASSVGHKYYGYTF. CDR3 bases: TGTGCCAGCAGCGTAGGGCACAAGTACTATGGCTACACCTTC.

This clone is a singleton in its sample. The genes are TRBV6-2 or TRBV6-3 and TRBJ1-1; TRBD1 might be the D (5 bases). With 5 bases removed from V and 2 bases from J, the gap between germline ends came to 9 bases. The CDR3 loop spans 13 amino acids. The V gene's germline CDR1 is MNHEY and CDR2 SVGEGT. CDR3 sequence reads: CASSTGLNTEAFF. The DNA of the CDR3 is TGTGCCAGCAGTACAGGCCTTAACACTGAAGCTTTCTTT.

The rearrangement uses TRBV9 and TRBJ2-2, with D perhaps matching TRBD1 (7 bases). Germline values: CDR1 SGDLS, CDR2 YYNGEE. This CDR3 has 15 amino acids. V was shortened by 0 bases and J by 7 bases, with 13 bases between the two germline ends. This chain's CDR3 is CASSVGQGGIGELFF. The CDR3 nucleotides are TGTGCCAGCAGCGTAGGACAGGGAGGAATCGGGGAGCTGTTTTTT.

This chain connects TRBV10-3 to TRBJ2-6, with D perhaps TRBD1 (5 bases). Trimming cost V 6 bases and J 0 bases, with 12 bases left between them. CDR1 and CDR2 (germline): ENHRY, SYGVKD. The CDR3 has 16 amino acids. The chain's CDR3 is CAIRPGLGSGANVLTF. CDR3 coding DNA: TGTGCCATCAGGCCAGGGTTGGGCTCTGGGGCCAACGTCCTGACTTTC.

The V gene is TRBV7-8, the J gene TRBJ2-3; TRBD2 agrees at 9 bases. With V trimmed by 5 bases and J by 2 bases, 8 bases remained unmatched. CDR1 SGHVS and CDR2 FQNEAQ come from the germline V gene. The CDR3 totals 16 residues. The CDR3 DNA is TGTGCCAGCAGCCCTCCGGCGGGGGGGATCACAGATACGCAGTATTTT. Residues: CASSPPAGGITDTQYF.

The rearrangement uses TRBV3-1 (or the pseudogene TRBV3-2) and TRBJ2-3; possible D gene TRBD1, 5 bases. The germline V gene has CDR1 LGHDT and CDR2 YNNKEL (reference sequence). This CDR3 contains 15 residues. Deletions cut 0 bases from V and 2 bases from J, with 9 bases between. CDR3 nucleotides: TGTGCCAGCAGCCAAGAGGGGCCGCTCACAGATACGCAGTATTTT. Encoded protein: CASSQEGPLTDTQYF.

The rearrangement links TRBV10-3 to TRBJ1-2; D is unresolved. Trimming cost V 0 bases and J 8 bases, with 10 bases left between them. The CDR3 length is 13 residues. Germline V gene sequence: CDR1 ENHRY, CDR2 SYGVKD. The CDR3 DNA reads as TGTGCCATCAGTGAGTCGCCAGCCGGGGGCTACACCTTC. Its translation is CAISESPAGGYTF.

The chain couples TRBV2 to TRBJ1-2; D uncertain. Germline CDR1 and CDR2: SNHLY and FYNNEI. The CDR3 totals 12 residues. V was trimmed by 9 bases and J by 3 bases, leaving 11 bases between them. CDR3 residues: CASRAGYYGYTF. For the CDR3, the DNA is TGTGCCAGTAGGGCGGGGTACTATGGCTACACCTTC.